The rows below give T cell receptor beta chains drawn from one sample of a study of blood T cell repertoires in COVID-19. Produced via immunoSEQ multiplex PCR; TCRdb's table is partial and in-frame only. The sample shows a few hundred thousand clones, 82% of them seen only once. The sequenced material came from peripheral blood. The receptors come from a woman aged 18-30 years with acute or convalescent COVID-19. CDR3s leave out the opening cysteine and the closing phenylalanine or tryptophan.

CDR3: ASSPDRIGYPTGELF; V: TRBV28; J: TRBJ2-2; length: 15
CDR3: ASSPRRLAGTYEQY; V: TRBV19; J: TRBJ2-7; length: 14
CDR3: AWSVSAGRNQPQH; V: TRBV30; J: TRBJ1-5; length: 13
CDR3: ASSDLETSESGANVLT; V: TRBV25-1; J: TRBJ2-6; length: 16
CDR3: ASSLTGQGLETQY; V: TRBV7-3; J: TRBJ2-5; length: 13
CDR3: ATMDRITDTQY; V: TRBV25-1; J: TRBJ2-3; length: 11
CDR3: ASEGQISTDTQY; V: TRBV18; J: TRBJ2-3; length: 12
CDR3: ASSQDRGGPQH; V: TRBV4-3; J: TRBJ1-5; length: 11
CDR3: ASNPGQGSTDTQY; V: TRBV11-2; J: TRBJ2-3; length: 13
CDR3: ASSLDTGTGSEQY; V: TRBV7-6; J: TRBJ2-7; length: 13
CDR3: ASRGGHTEAF; V: TRBV5-6; J: TRBJ1-1; length: 10
CDR3: ASSTRFGTSGNEQF; V: TRBV5-1; J: TRBJ2-1; length: 14
CDR3: ASSLTTGLAGGSSSYNEQF; V: TRBV28; J: TRBJ2-1; length: 19
CDR3: ATSWGLARETQY; V: TRBV28; J: TRBJ2-5; length: 12
CDR3: ASSGGLDLYEQY; V: TRBV13; J: TRBJ2-7; length: 12
CDR3: ASSHGDRDYEQY; V: TRBV6-5; J: TRBJ2-7; length: 12
CDR3: ASSQVSSEQF; V: TRBV3-1/TRBV3-2; J: TRBJ2-1; length: 10
CDR3: ASSSPHEQY; V: TRBV27; J: TRBJ2-7; length: 9
CDR3: ASSFEGQGAKNIQY; V: TRBV5-7; J: TRBJ2-4; length: 14
CDR3: ASRRMGSSYEQY; V: TRBV7-9; J: TRBJ2-7; length: 12
CDR3: ASSLSGSDEQF; V: TRBV11-2; J: TRBJ2-1; length: 11